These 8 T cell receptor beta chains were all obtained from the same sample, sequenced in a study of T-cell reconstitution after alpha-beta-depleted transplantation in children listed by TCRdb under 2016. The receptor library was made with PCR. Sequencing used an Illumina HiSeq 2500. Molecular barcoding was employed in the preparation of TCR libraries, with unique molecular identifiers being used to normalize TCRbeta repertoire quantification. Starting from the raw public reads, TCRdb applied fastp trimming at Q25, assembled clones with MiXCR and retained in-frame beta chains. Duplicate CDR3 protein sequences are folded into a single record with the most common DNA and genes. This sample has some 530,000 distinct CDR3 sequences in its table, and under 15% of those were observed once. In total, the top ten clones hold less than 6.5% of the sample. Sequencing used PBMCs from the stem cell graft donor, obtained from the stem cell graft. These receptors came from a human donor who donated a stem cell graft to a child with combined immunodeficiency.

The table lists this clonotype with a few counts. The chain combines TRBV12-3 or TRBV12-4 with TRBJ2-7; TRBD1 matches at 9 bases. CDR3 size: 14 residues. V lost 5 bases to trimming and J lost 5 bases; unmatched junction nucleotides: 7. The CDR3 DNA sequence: TGTGCCAGCAGTGGGACAGGGTTCCCCGACGAGCAGTACTTC. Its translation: CASSGTGFPDEQYF.

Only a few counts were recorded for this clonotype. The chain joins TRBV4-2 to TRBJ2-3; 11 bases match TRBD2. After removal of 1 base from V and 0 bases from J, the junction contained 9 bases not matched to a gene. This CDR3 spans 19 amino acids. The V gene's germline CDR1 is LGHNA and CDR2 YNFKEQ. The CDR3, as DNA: TGTGCCAGCAGCCAAGGCCATAGCGGGGGGGCCGGTAGCACAGATACGCAGTATTTT. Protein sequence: CASSQGHSGGAGSTDTQYF.

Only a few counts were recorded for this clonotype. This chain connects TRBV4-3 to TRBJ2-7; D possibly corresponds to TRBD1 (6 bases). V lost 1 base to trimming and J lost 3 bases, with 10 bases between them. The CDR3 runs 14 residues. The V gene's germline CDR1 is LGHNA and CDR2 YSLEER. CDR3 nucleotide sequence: TGCGCCAGCAGCCAAGGGGGGCTGGGCTACGAGCAGTACTTC. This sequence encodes CASSQGGLGYEQYF.

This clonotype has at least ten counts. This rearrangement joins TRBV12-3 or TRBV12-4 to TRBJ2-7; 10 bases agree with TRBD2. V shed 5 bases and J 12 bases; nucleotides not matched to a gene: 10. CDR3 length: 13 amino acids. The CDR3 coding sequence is TGTGCCAGCAGTCTCCCGGGACTAGCGCGCACGTACTTC. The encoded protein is CASSLPGLARTYF.

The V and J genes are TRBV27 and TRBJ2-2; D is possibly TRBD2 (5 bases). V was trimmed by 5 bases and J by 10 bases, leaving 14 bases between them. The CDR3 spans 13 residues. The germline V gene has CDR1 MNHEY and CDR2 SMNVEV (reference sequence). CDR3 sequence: CASSPRGALELFF. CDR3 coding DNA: TGTGCCAGCAGTCCCCGGGGAGCCTTGGAGCTGTTTTTT.

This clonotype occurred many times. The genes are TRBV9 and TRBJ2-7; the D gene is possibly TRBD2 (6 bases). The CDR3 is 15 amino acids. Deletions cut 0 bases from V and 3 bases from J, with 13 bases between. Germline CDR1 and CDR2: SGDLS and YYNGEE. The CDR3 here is CASSVGGELVYEQYF. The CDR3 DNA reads TGTGCCAGCAGCGTAGGCGGGGAACTTGTCTACGAGCAGTACTTC.

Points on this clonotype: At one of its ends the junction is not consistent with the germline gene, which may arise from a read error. CDR3 coding DNA: TGTGTCAGCAGCCCAGGACTAGCGGTTTACGAGCAGTACTTC. It translates to CVSSPGLAVYEQYF. The chain joins TRBV7-2 to TRBJ2-7; 10 bases match TRBD2. This CDR3 is 14 amino acids long. Germline CDR1 is SGHTA and CDR2 is FQGNSA.

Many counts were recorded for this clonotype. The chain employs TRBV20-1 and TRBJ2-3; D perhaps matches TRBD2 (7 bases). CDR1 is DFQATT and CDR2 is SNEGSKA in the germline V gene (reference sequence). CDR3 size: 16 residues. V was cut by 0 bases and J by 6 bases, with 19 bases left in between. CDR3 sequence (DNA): TGCAGTGCTAGAGATCTGGCGGGGGCGAGACCCGATACGCAGTATTTT. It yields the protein CSARDLAGARPDTQYF.